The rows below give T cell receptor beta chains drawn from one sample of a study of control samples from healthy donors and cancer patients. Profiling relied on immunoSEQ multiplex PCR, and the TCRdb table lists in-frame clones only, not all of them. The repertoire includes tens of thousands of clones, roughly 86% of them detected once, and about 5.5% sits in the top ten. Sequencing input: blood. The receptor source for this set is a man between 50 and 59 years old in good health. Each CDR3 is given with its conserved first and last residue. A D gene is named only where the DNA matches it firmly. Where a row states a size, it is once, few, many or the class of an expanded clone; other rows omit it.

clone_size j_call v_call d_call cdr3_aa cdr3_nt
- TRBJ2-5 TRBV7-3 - CASSLTLTGQETQYF TGTGCCAGCAGCTTAACTCTGACAGGACAAGAGACCCAGTACTTC
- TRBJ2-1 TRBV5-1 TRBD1 CASSLRTGSSYNEQFF TGCGCCAGCAGTCTTCGGACAGGGAGCTCCTACAATGAGCAGTTCTTC
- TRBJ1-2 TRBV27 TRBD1 CASSFRGDGYTF TGTGCCAGCAGTTTCAGGGGGGATGGCTACACCTTC
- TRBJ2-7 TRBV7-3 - CASSLSREYEQYF TGTGCCAGCAGCTTAAGCAGGGAGTACGAGCAGTACTTC
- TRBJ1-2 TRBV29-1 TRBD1 CSVVGTGDGYTF TGCAGCGTTGTAGGGACAGGGGATGGCTACACCTTC
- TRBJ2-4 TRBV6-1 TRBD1 CAGSDVQGDIQYF TGTGCCGGCAGTGACGTCCAGGGGGACATTCAGTACTTC
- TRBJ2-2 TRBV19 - CASTDRVVTGELFF TGTGCCAGTACGGATAGGGTGGTCACCGGGGAGCTGTTTTTT
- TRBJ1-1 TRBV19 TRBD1 CASSIRTGGDAFF TGTGCCAGTAGTATTAGGACAGGGGGAGACGCTTTCTTT
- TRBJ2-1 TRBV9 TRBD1 CASSVSAGTGANEQFF TGTGCCAGCAGCGTCTCGGCAGGGACAGGGGCCAATGAGCAGTTCTTC
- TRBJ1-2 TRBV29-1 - CSVASGTTIYGYTF TGCAGCGTTGCTTCCGGGACAACGATCTATGGCTACACCTTC
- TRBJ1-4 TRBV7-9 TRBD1 CASSLGTGDEKLFF TGTGCCAGCAGCCTTGGGACAGGGGATGAAAAACTGTTTTTT
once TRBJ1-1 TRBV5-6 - CASSWSGKTEAFF TGTGCCAGCAGCTGGTCAGGGAAGACTGAAGCTTTCTTT
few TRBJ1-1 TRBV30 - CAWSAGDRNTEAFF TGTGCCTGGAGTGCGGGAGACAGGAACACTGAAGCTTTCTTT
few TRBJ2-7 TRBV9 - CASSVGQAGGDEQYF TGTGCCAGCAGCGTAGGGCAGGCCGGCGGAGACGAGCAGTACTTC
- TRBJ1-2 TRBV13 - CASSSAGTRANYGYTF TGTGCCAGCAGCTCCGCGGGAACGCGGGCTAACTATGGCTACACCTTC
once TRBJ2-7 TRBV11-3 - CASSLGWGLDEQYF TGTGCCAGCAGCTTAGGTTGGGGTTTGGACGAGCAGTACTTC
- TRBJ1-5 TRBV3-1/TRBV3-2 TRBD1 CASSKDRGGNQPQHF TGTGCCAGCAGTAAAGACAGGGGAGGCAATCAGCCCCAGCATTTT
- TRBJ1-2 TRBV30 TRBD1 CAWSIDRGIGGYTF TGTGCCTGGAGCATCGACAGGGGGATTGGTGGCTACACCTTC
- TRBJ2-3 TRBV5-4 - CASSLGAGLQYF TGTGCCAGCAGCCTAGGGGCAGGGCTGCAGTATTTT
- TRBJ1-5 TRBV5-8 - CASSLRAGRNQPQHF TGTGCCAGCAGCTTACGGGCAGGGCGCAATCAGCCCCAGCATTTT
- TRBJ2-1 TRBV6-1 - CASSEEWGEQFF TGTGCCAGCAGTGAAGAGTGGGGTGAGCAGTTCTTC
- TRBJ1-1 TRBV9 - CASSVASGDTEAFF TGTGCCAGCAGCGTAGCGTCGGGGGACACTGAAGCTTTCTTT
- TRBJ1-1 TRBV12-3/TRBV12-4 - CASSLSTGEAFF TGTGCCAGCAGTTTATCCACAGGTGAAGCTTTCTTT
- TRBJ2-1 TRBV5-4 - CASSPDYNEQFF TGTGCCAGCAGCCCCGATTACAATGAGCAGTTCTTC
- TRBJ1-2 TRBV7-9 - CASSLDGYGYTF TGTGCCAGCAGCTTAGACGGATATGGCTACACCTTC
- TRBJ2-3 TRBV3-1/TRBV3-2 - CASSERLGRRADTQYF TGTGCCAGCAGCGAACGACTAGGGCGCCGGGCAGATACGCAGTATTTT
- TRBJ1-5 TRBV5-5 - CASSLAVGTKVQPQHF TGTGCCAGCAGCTTGGCCGTCGGGACTAAGGTCCAGCCCCAGCATTTT
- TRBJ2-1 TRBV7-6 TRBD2 CASSSPWGGVNEQFF TGTGCCAGCAGCTCGCCGTGGGGGGGGGTCAATGAGCAGTTCTTC
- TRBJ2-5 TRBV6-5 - CASSRDFQETQYF TGTGCCAGCAGCCGGGACTTCCAAGAGACCCAGTACTTC
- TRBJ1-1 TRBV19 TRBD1 CASSIWGRGPAGNTEAFF TGTGCCAGTAGTATATGGGGCAGGGGGCCCGCTGGGAACACTGAAGCTTTCTTT